What follows are 19 T cell receptor beta chains derived from one specimen sequenced in a study of early T cells in non-severe SARS-CoV-2 infection. From the 5' RACE reads, TCRdb called clonotypes with MiXCR, one entry per CDR3 protein. The table records about 89,000 distinct CDR3 sequences, roughly 15% of them present only once. Sample: whole blood. Receptors originate from an adult who was a healthcare worker with PCR-confirmed SARS-CoV-2 infection or an uninfected control (not recorded which).

The V call is TRBV5-1, the J call TRBJ2-1; perhaps D is TRBD1 or TRBD2 (6 bases each). Looked up from germline, CDR1 is SGHRS and CDR2 is YFSETQ. The CDR3 has 15 amino acids. Trimming left V 4 bases short and J 0 bases short, with 11 bases between. The CDR3 loop is CASSPGGSSYNEQFF. Written as DNA, the CDR3 is TGCGCCAGCAGCCCCGGGGGCAGCTCCTACAATGAGCAGTTCTTC. The entire variable domain, with the rest obtained from reference TRBV5-1 and TRBJ2-1, is as follows: KAGVTQTPRYLIKTRGQQVTLSCSPISGHRSVSWYQQTPGQGLQFLFEYFSETQRNKGNFPGRFSGRQFSNSRSEMNVSTLELGDSALYLCASSPGGSSYNEQFFGPGTRLTVL.

The chain recombines TRBV6-6 with TRBJ1-1, with D perhaps TRBD1 (5 bases). V lost 1 base, J lost 2 bases, and 8 bases lay in between. This CDR3 comprises 14 residues. Germline-derived CDR1 and CDR2 are MNHNY and SVGAGI (reference sequence). As DNA, the CDR3 is TGTGCCAGCAGTTACTTTAGGGGTAACACTGAAGCTTTCTTT. Translation gives CASSYFRGNTEAFF.

This clonotype turned up a few times. The CDR3 DNA sequence: TGTGCCAGCAGGTCGACTAGCGGTGAATTTGGGGAGCAGTTCTTC. This codes for CASRSTSGEFGEQFF. The chain uses TRBV12-3 or TRBV12-4 and TRBJ2-1, with TRBD2 identical over 9 bases. V shed 6 bases and J 10 bases; nucleotides not matched to a gene: 13. The CDR3 length is 15 residues.

In this sample, this clonotype turned up many times. The chain recombines TRBV20-1 with TRBJ1-1; D uncertain. Trimming shortened V by 3 bases and J by 4 bases, and 6 bases separated the two germline ends. Germline CDR1 and CDR2: DFQATT and SNEGSKA (reference sequence). The CDR3 length is 11 residues. The CDR3 region is CSASLSTEAFF. In DNA, the CDR3 is TGCAGTGCTAGTTTGAGCACTGAAGCTTTCTTT.

Many counts were recorded for this clonotype. This rearrangement joins TRBV7-2 to TRBJ2-3; D may be TRBD2 (5 bases). The CDR3 spans 14 residues. Germline V gene data show CDR1 as SGHTA and CDR2 as FQGNSA. The germline V and J ends were trimmed by 1 base and 6 bases, with 11 bases remaining between them. The CDR3 nucleotides are TGTGCCAGCAGCTTAGGGACTGGCTATGATACGCAGTATTTT. It is translated as CASSLGTGYDTQYF.

This clonotype was detected a few times. CDR3 sequence reads: CASSVQLAGGLRNTQYF. The CDR3, as DNA: TGTGCCAGCAGTGTCCAATTAGCGGGGGGACTCCGGAATACGCAGTATTTT. V and J are TRBV2 and TRBJ2-3; 10 bases map to TRBD2. The germline CDR1 and CDR2 sequences are SNHLY and FYNNEI. This CDR3 contains 17 residues. The ends lost 4 bases at V and 7 bases at J; junction bases unmatched: 14. Looking up the rest from reference TRBV2 and TRBJ2-3 gives the full variable domain: EPEVTQTPSHQVTQMGQEVILRCVPISNHLYFYWYRQILGQKVEFLVSFYNNEISEKSEIFDDQFSVERPDGSNFTLKIRSTKLEDSAMYFCASSVQLAGGLRNTQYFGPGTRLTVL.

The chain employs TRBV21-1 and TRBJ2-1; the table names TRBD1, a call not compared with the DNA. TRBV21-1 is a listed pseudogene. The CDR3 covers 13 residues. CDR3 loop: CASRQGYYNEQFF. The CDR3 DNA is TGTGCCAGCAGACAGGGATACTACAATGAGCAGTTCTTC.

This clonotype was observed a few times. The genes are TRBV20-1 and TRBJ1-3, with unresolved D. Trimming removed 6 bases from V and 4 bases from J, with 16 bases in between. Germline V gene sequence: CDR1 DFQATT, CDR2 SNEGSKA (reference sequence). The CDR3 has 14 amino acids. CDR3 in amino acids: CSAPFGPEGNTIYF. DNA of the CDR3: TGCAGTGCCCCCTTTGGACCCGAAGGAAACACCATATATTTT.

The chain carries TRBV6-2 or TRBV6-3 and TRBJ2-5, with 8 bases fitting TRBD2. With V trimmed by 7 bases and J by 7 bases, 17 bases remained unmatched. Germline-derived CDR1 and CDR2 are MNHEY and SVGEGT. The CDR3 runs to 16 residues. CDR3 residues: CASTLGRSGGAVTQYF. The DNA for the CDR3 is TGTGCCAGCACCCTCGGAAGGAGCGGGGGTGCGGTGACCCAGTACTTC.

In its sample, this clonotype was seen many times. This chain uses TRBV7-9 with TRBJ1-6; D perhaps matches TRBD1 (5 bases). Germline V lookup: CDR1 SEHNR, CDR2 FQNEAQ (reference sequence). Trimming took off 5 bases at V and 11 bases at J, with 22 bases between the two ends. This CDR3 comprises 16 residues. The CDR3 DNA reads TGTGCCAGCAGCGCAGCCCGGGACGCCCTCTTTCCACCCCTCCACTTT. It translates to CASSAARDALFPPLHF.

The chain employs TRBV12-3 or TRBV12-4 and TRBJ2-1, with 8 bases fitting TRBD1. The CDR3 extends over 17 amino acids. V lost 6 bases, J lost 2 bases, and 12 bases stayed unmatched. The CDR3 DNA follows: TGTGCCAGCAGCCAAAGAGGACAGGGCCTAACCTACAATGAGCAGTTCTTC. The encoded protein is CASSQRGQGLTYNEQFF.

This sequence joins TRBV6-2 or TRBV6-3 and TRBJ2-4; tentatively, D is TRBD1 (5 bases). The CDR3 totals 15 residues. CDR1 and CDR2 from the germline V gene are MNHEY and SVGEGT. V dropped 5 bases and J dropped 4 bases, with 15 bases sitting between them. The CDR3 DNA follows: TGTGCCAGCAGTACCCTAATAAGGGGAAAAAACATTCAGTACTTC. This translates into CASSTLIRGKNIQYF.

This clonotype showed up just a few times. The chain recombines TRBV29-1 with TRBJ2-3, with unresolved D. V dropped 0 bases and J dropped 1 base, with 11 bases sitting between them. The CDR3 has 15 amino acids. CDR1 SQVTM and CDR2 ANQGSEA come from the germline V gene. CDR3 residues: CSVEEALARTDTQYF. DNA for the CDR3: TGCAGCGTTGAAGAAGCACTCGCACGCACAGATACGCAGTATTTT.

This clonotype was counted ten times or more. The chain links TRBV6-6 to TRBJ2-3; tentative D call: TRBD2 (7 bases). Looked up from germline, CDR1 is MNHNY and CDR2 is SVGAGI (reference sequence). V lost 3 bases and J 0 bases, leaving 19 bases between the germline ends. The CDR3 sequence is 18 residues long. Here the CDR3 DNA reads TGTGCCAGCAGTTATACTTTACCGGGGGGCCTCAGCACAGATACGCAGTATTTT. Its translation is CASSYTLPGGLSTDTQYF.

This clonotype was counted between two and nine times. J is TRBJ2-5 and V is TRBV12-3 or TRBV12-4, with 9 bases identical to TRBD2. With 5 bases clipped from V and 2 bases from J, the junction kept 3 bases outside the gene matches. This CDR3 comprises 14 residues. CDR3 amino acids: CASSRSGGQETQYF. CDR3 DNA: TGTGCCAGCAGTCGAAGCGGGGGGCAAGAGACCCAGTACTTC.

By frequency in the sample, this clonotype is medium-sized. The CDR3 DNA is TGCAGCGTTGGGAGGCAGGGGGCCACGAGAGGCACAGATACGCAGTATTTT. Encoded protein: CSVGRQGATRGTDTQYF. The J gene is TRBJ2-3, the V gene TRBV29-1, with 8 bases lining up with TRBD1. The CDR3 runs 17 residues. In germline, CDR1 is SQVTM, CDR2 ANQGSEA. Trimming removed 4 bases from V and 1 base from J; junction bases left unmatched: 13.

The genes are TRBV20-1 and TRBJ2-2; D unresolved. Per germline, CDR1 DFQATT and CDR2 SNEGSKA (reference sequence). The V gene lost 1 base and the J gene lost 2 bases, with 5 bases spanning the gap. The CDR3 spans 13 residues. This chain's CDR3 is CSARGLNTGELFF. CDR3 nucleotides: TGCAGTGCTAGAGGACTCAACACCGGGGAGCTGTTTTTT.

This chain links TRBV6-1 with TRBJ2-6, with D unclear. Germline assignment: CDR1 MNHNS and CDR2 SASEGT. V gave up 6 bases and J gave up 0 bases, with 3 bases separating them. The CDR3 covers 13 residues. The CDR3, as DNA: TGTGCCAGCAGGAGCTCTGGGGCCAACGTCCTGACTTTC. Translating gives CASRSSGANVLTF.

The V gene is TRBV27, the J gene TRBJ1-1; D remains ambiguous. This CDR3 has 13 amino acids. The germline CDR1 and CDR2 sequences are MNHEY and SMNVEV (reference sequence). Trimming removed 1 base from V and 0 bases from J, with 3 bases in between. The CDR3 spells CASSLFLNTEAFF. CDR3 in DNA: TGTGCCAGCAGTTTATTTTTGAACACTGAAGCTTTCTTT.